These 28 T cell receptor beta chains originate from one sample sequenced in a study of blood T cell repertoires in COVID-19. Profiling relied on immunoSEQ multiplex PCR, and the TCRdb table lists in-frame clones only, not all of them. The sample shows about 83,000 clones, about 83% of them seen only once. The sample consisted of peripheral blood. These receptors were taken from a middle-aged man with active COVID-19.

The table lists this clone with a count of one. The chain uses TRBV6-5 and TRBJ1-1, with a possible D match to TRBD1 (5 bases). Germline V CDR1 and CDR2: MNHEY, SVGAGI. The CDR3 is 13 amino acids. V was trimmed by 6 bases and J by 7 bases, leaving 15 bases between them. CDR3 nucleotide sequence: TGTGCCAGCAGCCTAAGGGGTGTGGGTGAAGCTTTCTTT. Protein sequence: CASSLRGVGEAFF.

The chain uses TRBV9 and TRBJ2-7; no reliable D call. The V end lost 0 bases, the J end lost 0 bases, and 7 bases lay between the germline ends. The germline gives CDR1 SGDLS, CDR2 YYNGEE. The CDR3 loop spans 14 amino acids. Here the CDR3 reads CASSVVADSYEQYF. In nucleotides, the CDR3 is TGTGCCAGCAGCGTAGTGGCGGACTCCTACGAGCAGTACTTC.

The chain links TRBV29-1 to TRBJ2-5, with D perhaps matching TRBD1 (6 bases). CDR1 and CDR2 from the germline V gene are SQVTM and ANQGSEA. The CDR3 totals 14 residues. Between the trimmed V and J ends, which lost 6 bases and 3 bases, there was a span of 17 bases. This chain's CDR3 is CSVFPGHNEETQYF. The DNA for the CDR3 is TGCAGCGTATTCCCGGGACACAACGAAGAGACCCAGTACTTC.

This clone came up once. The rearrangement uses TRBV28 and TRBJ2-1, with TRBD2 as a possible D gene (5 bases). This CDR3 contains 15 residues. Trimming removed 3 bases from V and 4 bases from J, with 13 bases in between. From germline, CDR1 is MDHEN and CDR2 SYDVKM. DNA of the CDR3: TGTGCCAGCAGTTTGGGGTCGGGGAGATACAATGAGCAGTTCTTC. Amino acids: CASSLGSGRYNEQFF.

The chain recombines TRBV25-1 with TRBJ2-7, with a weak D call TRBD1 (7 bases). The germline CDR1 and CDR2 sequences are MGHDK and SYGVNS. CDR3 length: 14 amino acids. The V and J ends lost 4 bases and 5 bases respectively, with 15 bases between them. In DNA, the CDR3 is TGTGCCAGCAGTGGAGACAGGGACTGGGACGAGCAGTACTTC. Translating it yields CASSGDRDWDEQYF.

This rearrangement joins TRBV5-5 to TRBJ2-3; D remains unclear. CDR3 length equals 15 residues. Trimming took 4 bases from V and 0 from J, leaving 12 bases between them. Germline V gene data show CDR1 as SGHKS and CDR2 as YYEKEE (reference sequence). This CDR3 is CASSLRPRSTDTQYF. CDR3 coding DNA: TGTGCCAGCAGCCTGCGTCCCCGTAGCACAGATACGCAGTATTTT. The whole variable domain, remainder taken from reference TRBV5-5 and TRBJ2-3, is DAGVTQSPTHLIKTRGQQVTLRCSPISGHKSVSWYQQVLGQGPQFIFQYYEKEERGRGNFPDRFSARQFPNYSSELNVNALLLGDSALYLCASSLRPRSTDTQYFGPGTRLTVL.

There are many counts of this clone. The rearrangement links TRBV19 to TRBJ1-1, with D possibly being TRBD1 (5 bases). The germline V gene encodes CDR1 LNHDA and CDR2 SQIVND (reference sequence). CDR3 size: 16 residues. Trimming removed 3 bases from V and 1 base from J, with 15 bases in between. The CDR3 DNA reads as TGTGCCAGTAGTATGTCTTTCGGGGGGGAGAACACTGAAGCTTTCTTT. Protein product: CASSMSFGGENTEAFF.

The chain has TRBV28 and TRBJ2-1; 9 bases fit TRBD1. V shed 10 bases and J 5 bases; nucleotides not matched to a gene: 12. CDR1 is MDHEN and CDR2 is SYDVKM in the germline V gene. The length of the CDR3 is 15 residues. CDR3 sequence reads: CATRGWGQGNNEQFF. DNA for the CDR3: TGTGCCACGCGAGGATGGGGACAGGGAAACAATGAGCAGTTCTTC.

The chain couples TRBV18 to TRBJ2-1; 10 bases match TRBD2. Per the germline V gene, CDR1 is KGHSH and CDR2 is LQKENI. V shed 3 bases, J shed 2 bases, and the junction held 4 bases outside the gene matches. CDR3 length equals 16 residues. CDR3 in DNA: TGTGCCAGCTCACCGCCCAGCGGGGGGGCCTACAATGAGCAGTTCTTC. Residues: CASSPPSGGAYNEQFF.

The chain combines TRBV2 with TRBJ2-1, with 11 bases lining up with TRBD1. Germline CDR1 SNHLY, CDR2 FYNNEI. This CDR3 contains 16 residues. The ends lost 6 bases at V and 0 bases at J; junction bases unmatched: 4. CDR3 nucleotides: TGTGCCAGCAGGGTGGGACAGGGGGGCTCCTACAATGAGCAGTTCTTC. This gives the protein CASRVGQGGSYNEQFF.

The CDR3 reads CASSRDREVGGYTF. The CDR3 DNA is TGCGCCAGCAGCAGGGACAGGGAGGTTGGTGGCTACACCTTC. This chain connects TRBV5-1 to TRBJ1-2, with TRBD1 matching 9 bases. This CDR3 has 14 amino acids. Germline CDR1 SGHRS, CDR2 YFSETQ. V lost 4 bases and J lost 7; bases outside the gene matches: 8.

The chain joins TRBV7-6 to TRBJ1-3; D is possibly TRBD1 (6 bases). The CDR3 covers 14 residues. The germline gives CDR1 SGHVS, CDR2 FNYEAQ. The germline V and J ends were trimmed by 5 bases and 4 bases, with 12 bases remaining between them. The CDR3 loop is CASSPGVLGNTIYF. CDR3 in DNA: TGTGCCAGCAGCCCAGGGGTTCTAGGAAACACCATATATTTT. The full variable domain, in which reference TRBV7-6 and TRBJ1-3 provide the parts outside the CDR3, is GAGVSQSPRYKVTKRGQDVALRCDPISGHVSLYWYRQALGQGPEFLTYFNYEAQQDKSGLPNDRFSAERPEGSISTLTIQRTEQRDSAMYRCASSPGVLGNTIYFGEGSWLTVV.

V and J are TRBV21-1 and TRBJ2-7; TRBD2 was called by the table and not checked on the DNA. TRBV21-1 counts as a pseudogene. CDR3 length: 13 residues. CDR3 nucleotides: TGTGCCAGCAGAAAAGGGGGAGGTTACGAGCAGTACTTC. It is translated as CASRKGGGYEQYF.

The V and J genes are TRBV7-8 and TRBJ2-1; a weak D match, TRBD1 (5 bases). Germline loops: CDR1 SGHVS, CDR2 FQNEAQ. Trimming took 4 bases from V and 2 from J, leaving 12 bases between them. The CDR3 has 15 amino acids. The CDR3 sequence: CASSSQGGPYNEQFF. The CDR3 coding sequence is TGTGCCAGCAGCTCGCAGGGTGGCCCCTACAATGAGCAGTTCTTC.

V and J are TRBV4-2 and TRBJ1-5; 9 bases agree with TRBD1. Germline V CDR1 and CDR2: LGHNA, YNFKEQ. The CDR3 sequence is 18 residues long. After removal of 4 bases from V and 6 bases from J, the junction contained 16 bases not matched to a gene. The CDR3 region has the DNA TGTGCCAGCAGCCTAACTGGTTTCGGGACAGGGATCGGTCAGCCCCAGCATTTT. Encoded protein: CASSLTGFGTGIGQPQHF.

This clone was counted once. This chain uses TRBV29-1 with TRBJ2-7; 8 nucleotides match TRBD2. The CDR3 is 15 residues long. With V trimmed by 0 bases and J by 1 base, 5 bases remained unmatched. Germline values: CDR1 SQVTM, CDR2 ANQGSEA. Written as DNA, the CDR3 is TGCAGCGTTGAAGATGCAGCGGGAGCATCCTACGAGCAGTACTTC. This encodes CSVEDAAGASYEQYF.

V usage is TRBV18 and J usage is TRBJ1-4, with 12 bases identical to TRBD1. CDR1 is KGHSH, CDR2 LQKENI, per germline. The CDR3 extends over 18 amino acids. V lost 3 bases and J lost 7; bases outside the gene matches: 12. CDR3 bases: TGTGCCAGCTCACCGACCCCGGGACAGGGGGCGGAAGGTGAAAAACTGTTTTTT. Translation: CASSPTPGQGAEGEKLFF.

V usage is TRBV11-2 and J usage is TRBJ2-1; TRBD2 aligns across 7 bases. Germline trimming cut 3 bases from V and 6 bases from J; bases unmatched to any gene: 2. The CDR3 contains 13 residues. Germline V lookup: CDR1 SGHAT, CDR2 FQNNGV. CDR3 sequence: CASSFGRSNEQFF. The CDR3, as DNA: TGTGCCAGCAGCTTCGGGAGGTCCAATGAGCAGTTCTTC. Drawing the rest from reference TRBV11-2 and TRBJ2-1, the complete variable domain is EAGVAQSPRYKIIEKRQSVAFWCNPISGHATLYWYQQILGQGPKLLIQFQNNGVVDDSQLPKDRFSAERLKGVDSTLKIQPAKLEDSAVYLCASSFGRSNEQFFGPGTRLTVL.

This clone has more than one count but fewer than ten. The rearrangement uses TRBV19 and TRBJ1-3; tentatively, D is TRBD1 (6 bases). This CDR3 comprises 13 residues. Trimming stripped 10 bases from V and 4 bases from J, with 14 bases between. The V gene's germline CDR1 is LNHDA and CDR2 SQIVND (reference sequence). The CDR3 sequence is CATHRGAGNTIYF. CDR3 nucleotides: TGTGCCACCCACCGGGGGGCCGGAAACACCATATATTTT.

About this clone itself: A junction boundary mismatches the germline segment, possibly from a read error. The chain recombines TRBV7-3 with TRBJ2-1; 9 bases line up with TRBD1. This CDR3 contains 15 residues. Germline V lookup: CDR1 SGHTA, CDR2 FQGTGA. For the CDR3, the DNA is TGTGCCACCAGCACAGGGGGCAGCTCCTACAATGAGCAGTTCTTC. Its protein is CATSTGGSSYNEQFF.

This clone was recorded a few times. This chain uses TRBV2 with TRBJ1-5; 7 bases are a match to TRBD1. CDR3 length: 13 amino acids. Germline V gives CDR1 SNHLY, CDR2 FYNNEI. V was pared by 8 bases and J by 3 bases, with 4 bases of the junction left unmatched. The CDR3 sequence is CASHGQDNQPQHF. CDR3 nucleotide sequence: TGTGCCAGCCATGGACAGGACAATCAGCCCCAGCATTTT.

The genes are TRBV28 and TRBJ1-5; D might be TRBD1 (6 bases). V was clipped by 6 bases and J by 6 bases, with 18 bases between them. The CDR3 has 15 amino acids. Germline V lookup: CDR1 MDHEN, CDR2 SYDVKM. CDR3 amino acids: CASRITGKGGQPQHF. CDR3 sequence (DNA): TGTGCCAGCAGGATTACAGGGAAAGGCGGTCAGCCCCAGCATTTT.

The J gene is TRBJ2-7, the V gene TRBV28; 9 bases align to TRBD1. The CDR3 runs 12 residues. CDR1 is MDHEN and CDR2 is SYDVKM in the germline V gene. The V gene end was trimmed by 6 bases and the J gene end by 3 bases; junction bases not matched to a gene: 0. CDR3 protein: CASRDRGYEQYF. CDR3 nucleotides: TGTGCCAGCAGGGACAGGGGCTACGAGCAGTACTTC.

The V call is TRBV30, the J call TRBJ2-7, with 9 nucleotides matching TRBD1. The CDR3 covers 17 residues. Looked up from germline, CDR1 is GTSNPN and CDR2 is SVGIG (reference sequence). The ends lost 0 bases at V and 6 bases at J; junction bases unmatched: 15. For the CDR3, the DNA is TGTGCCTGGAGTGTGGGGTTGGGGACAGGGCTGCCCCGCGAGCAGTACTTC. Residues: CAWSVGLGTGLPREQYF. The full variable domain, with the rest looked up from reference TRBV30 and TRBJ2-7, is SQTIHQWPATLVQPVGSPLSLECTVEGTSNPNLYWYRQAAGRGLQLLFYSVGIGQISSEVPQNLSASRPQDRQFILSSKKLLLSDSGFYLCAWSVGLGTGLPREQYFGPGTRLTVT.

The chain joins TRBV5-1 to TRBJ2-3; weak D call: TRBD2 (7 bases). The CDR3 contains 16 residues. Germline CDR1 reads SGHRS; CDR2 reads YFSETQ. Trimming shortened V by 3 bases and J by 1 base, and 15 bases separated the two germline ends. The CDR3, as DNA: TGCGCCAGCAGCTGGGTGGCGGGGGCCGGCACAGATACGCAGTATTTT. Its translation is CASSWVAGAGTDTQYF.

This chain uses TRBV7-9 with TRBJ2-2; D is unclear. Trimming took 2 bases from V and 5 from J, leaving 12 bases between them. The germline V gene has CDR1 SEHNR and CDR2 FQNEAQ (reference sequence). The length of the CDR3 is 15 residues. The CDR3 is CASSLRPTGTGELFF. CDR3 sequence (DNA): TGTGCCAGCAGCTTACGTCCCACCGGTACCGGGGAGCTGTTTTTT.

The rearrangement links TRBV27 to TRBJ2-5; 8 bases match TRBD1. The CDR3 has 17 amino acids. Per germline, CDR1 MNHEY and CDR2 SMNVEV (reference sequence). J gave up 4 bases and V 5 bases, and 15 bases lay outside the gene matches. The CDR3 nucleotides are TGTGCCAGCAGTCCCCAGACGGGGCAGGGGGCGGGAGAGACCCAGTACTTC. This codes for CASSPQTGQGAGETQYF.

The V and J genes are TRBV14 and TRBJ2-1; D not certain. Germline assignment: CDR1 SGHDN and CDR2 FVKESK. V dropped 3 bases and J dropped 13 bases, with 16 bases sitting between them. The CDR3 consists of 13 residues. CDR3 region: CASSQGSLSVQFF. CDR3 bases: TGTGCCAGCAGCCAGGGCTCACTGTCAGTTCAGTTCTTC. Full variable domain (remainder filled in from reference TRBV14 and TRBJ2-1): EAGVTQFPSHSVIEKGQTVTLRCDPISGHDNLYWYRRVMGKEIKFLLHFVKESKQDESGMPNNRFLAERTGGTYSTLKVQPAELEDSGVYFCASSQGSLSVQFFGPGTRLTVL.